The 13 T cell receptor beta chains listed next were all sequenced from one sample in a study of circulating and synovial CD4+ cells in juvenile arthritis (TCRdb year 2014). The library was produced with the immunoSEQ multiplex PCR assay. The immuneACCESS repertoire file appears here via TCRdb, limited to in-frame rearrangements. These files lack a portion of the clones; in checked studies, under half of the deficit traces to unresolved V genes, and the cause of the others is not known. The sample table contains 30,000 to 40,000 clones; only one count was recorded for over 90% of them. 0.68% of the sample rests with the top ten. The sample was CD4+ T cells from blood. These receptors originate from a human donor with juvenile idiopathic arthritis.

The chain links TRBV9 to TRBJ2-5, with 8 bases lining up with TRBD1. The V and J ends lost 4 bases and 1 base, in that order; junction bases with no gene match: 9. The CDR3 totals 16 residues. Germline V gene sequence: CDR1 SGDLS, CDR2 YYNGEE. CDR3 sequence reads: CASSTRPGTGQETQYF. Here the CDR3 DNA reads TGTGCCAGCAGCACACGACCCGGGACAGGCCAAGAGACCCAGTACTTC.

The chain has TRBV19 and TRBJ1-2; D gene ambiguous. CDR1 LNHDA and CDR2 SQIVND come from the germline V gene (reference sequence). V was clipped by 4 bases and J by 3 bases, with 9 bases between them. This CDR3 region has 13 residues. The DNA for the CDR3 is TGTGCCAGTAGTACGGACTTAGACTATGGCTACACCTTC. Its protein product is CASSTDLDYGYTF.

V gene TRBV6-5 combines with J gene TRBJ2-1; the D gene is possibly TRBD2 (5 bases). Germline CDR1 is MNHEY and CDR2 is SVGAGI. V lost 2 bases, J lost 5 bases, and 10 bases lay in between. The CDR3 contains 14 residues. CDR3 sequence (DNA): TGTGCCAGCAGTTACCCGACACTAGACAATGAGCAGTTCTTC. This encodes CASSYPTLDNEQFF.

V usage is TRBV19 and J usage is TRBJ1-2, with a tentative D call TRBD1 (6 bases). Germline CDR1 reads LNHDA; CDR2 reads SQIVND (reference sequence). Trimming took off 4 bases at V and 4 bases at J, with 13 bases between the two ends. The length of the CDR3 is 14 residues. CDR3 in amino acids: CASSKQGTIYGYTF. As DNA, the CDR3 is TGTGCCAGTAGTAAACAGGGCACGATCTATGGCTACACCTTC. The whole variable domain, remainder taken from reference TRBV19 and TRBJ1-2, is DGGITQSPKYLFRKEGQNVTLSCEQNLNHDAMYWYRQDPGQGLRLIYYSQIVNDFQKGDIAEGYSVSREKKESFPLTVTSAQKNPTAFYLCASSKQGTIYGYTFGSGTRLTVV.

The CDR3 region is CASSIRGSGGTADTQYF. The CDR3 nucleotides read TGTGCCAGTAGTATAAGAGGTAGCGGGGGGACCGCAGATACGCAGTATTTT. The gene calls are TRBV19 and TRBJ2-3; 10 bases agree with TRBD2. This CDR3 is built from 17 residues. With V trimmed by 2 bases and J by 4 bases, 9 bases remained unmatched. The germline CDR1 and CDR2 sequences are LNHDA and SQIVND (reference sequence).

This clone was counted a few times. J is TRBJ2-3 and V is TRBV6-6; no firm D call. V lost 2 bases and J 2 bases, leaving 14 bases between the germline ends. The CDR3 sequence is 16 residues long. CDR1 and CDR2 from the germline V gene are MNHNY and SVGAGI (reference sequence). CDR3 residues: CASSYAERRITDTQYF. Written as DNA, the CDR3 is TGTGCCAGCAGTTACGCGGAGCGACGAATCACAGATACGCAGTATTTT.

This chain links TRBV29-1 with TRBJ2-5, with 7 bases that match TRBD2. The CDR3 is made up of 14 amino acids. Germline V lookup: CDR1 SQVTM, CDR2 ANQGSEA. Trimming cost V 3 bases and J 5 bases; bases outside gene matches: 9. CDR3 loop: CSVDLGGGGETQYF. The CDR3 nucleotides read TGCAGCGTTGATCTGGGCGGGGGAGGTGAGACCCAGTACTTC.

V gene TRBV6-1 combines with J gene TRBJ1-1; D call uncertain. The CDR3 sequence is 13 residues long. Trimming removed 5 bases at V and 0 bases at J, with 7 bases between. Germline CDR1 MNHNS, CDR2 SASEGT. The CDR3 DNA reads as TGTGCCAGCAGTCCAGTTGTGAACACTGAAGCTTTCTTT. It yields the protein CASSPVVNTEAFF.

A few counts support this clone. The rearrangement uses TRBV19 and TRBJ1-4; 9 positions agree with TRBD1. This CDR3 comprises 12 residues. V was pared by 4 bases and J by 12 bases, with 3 bases of the junction left unmatched. CDR1 is LNHDA, CDR2 SQIVND, per germline (reference sequence). As DNA, the CDR3 is TGTGCCAGTAGTAGACGACAGGGGGAACTGTTTTTT. Protein product: CASSRRQGELFF.

The rearrangement uses TRBV10-3 and TRBJ1-2, with 7 bases aligning to TRBD1. This CDR3 is built from 14 residues. V dropped 4 bases and J dropped 4; count of bases not matched to a gene: 6. Germline CDR1 is ENHRY and CDR2 is SYGVKD. The CDR3, as DNA: TGTGCCATCAGTGTGGCGGGACAGTTCTATGGCTACACCTTC. This gives the protein CAISVAGQFYGYTF.

This chain links TRBV10-1 with TRBJ2-3; TRBD2 is a possible D gene (7 bases). Germline V gene lookup returns CDR1 WNHNN and CDR2 SYGVQD (reference sequence). The CDR3 is 14 amino acids. Trimming cost V 2 bases and J 6 bases, with 12 bases left between them. The CDR3 sequence: CASSEAGATDTQYF. The CDR3 DNA reads as TGCGCCAGCAGTGAGGCGGGGGCAACGGATACGCAGTATTTT.

J is TRBJ2-1 and V is TRBV4-2, with TRBD2 identical over 11 bases. CDR1 is LGHNA, CDR2 YNFKEQ, per germline. V dropped 1 base and J dropped 4; count of bases not matched to a gene: 3. This CDR3 comprises 16 residues. The DNA for the CDR3 is TGTGCCAGCAGCCAAGGCCTAGCGGGGGGTTACAATGAGCAGTTCTTC. Protein product: CASSQGLAGGYNEQFF.

This clone has only a few counts. The J gene is TRBJ1-4, the V gene TRBV19, with D hard to call. There are 14 residues in the CDR3. V was shortened by 4 bases and J by 8 bases, with 14 bases between the two germline ends. From germline, CDR1 is LNHDA and CDR2 SQIVND (reference sequence). In DNA form, the CDR3 reads TGTGCCAGTAGTACTCCGCCGCAGGTAGAAAAACTGTTTTTT. Translation gives CASSTPPQVEKLFF.